This T cell receptor beta chain comes out of a study of CD8+ T cells in alopecia areata (dated by TCRdb to between 2018 and 2020). Broadly, across the study: Treated patients were enrolled in an open-label pilot trial of oral tofacitinib, 5 to 10 mg twice daily, for moderate-to-severe alopecia areata. Scalp tissue and sorted CD4+ and CD8+ peripheral blood T cells from patchy and totalis/universalis alopecia areata patients and from healthy controls were covered by human TCRbeta sequencing. In both human patients and the C3H/HeJ mouse model, the study applied high-throughput TCRbeta sequencing to look at T cell clonal expansion in alopecia areata. Disease severity in treated patients was measured with the SALT score, which quantifies the percentage of affected scalp surface area. Clonality in the scalp was compared among normal scalp (n=4), patchy alopecia areata scalp (n=8), and alopecia totalis/universalis scalp (n=8). TCRbeta CDR3 regions were amplified by immunoSEQ multiplex PCR using 35 Vbeta forward and 13 Jbeta reverse primers. Biopsies were taken from tofacitinib-treated patients at baseline and at 4 and 24 weeks of treatment, and a later scalp biopsy was taken in several of the tofacitinib-treated patients. Tofacitinib was given for 6 to 18 months, followed by 6 months of follow-up off drug to assess delayed response and recurrence. RNA was extracted with the PAXgene miRNA kit for fixed scalp, the miRNeasy kit for PBMCs, and the RNeasy kit for mouse skin.

Here is what the overall study found, with its caveats: Resident alphabeta T cells in normal human skin are also sequenced, complicating scalp TCR repertoire analysis, unlike mouse skin dominated by gammadelta T cells. Shared TCR sequences between patients were less evident than in mice, which may be partly attributable to HLA diversity in the patient population. During tofacitinib treatment, many expanded lesional clones remained in scalp and blood, and this persistence may partly explain relapse after treatment is stopped. Because the treated cohort was small and had just a single nonresponder, larger studies are needed to establish links between baseline CD8+ expansion and response. Scalp clonality and the number of expanded CD8+ clones among the top 100 scalp clones were significantly decreased by tofacitinib. Compared with normal scalp, lesional scalp had higher clonality and more expanded CD8+ clones, particularly in alopecia totalis/universalis, a pattern that suggests antigenic drive.

This clone occurred a few times. Its antigen has not been determined. The record has no base qualities; no much larger clone is one base away. CDR1 SQVTM and CDR2 ANQGSEA are derived from the germline V gene. Reading from cysteine to phenylalanine, the CDR3 counts 14 amino acids. Only the CDR3 portion is preserved as DNA: 42 bases, with reading frame beginning at the first base. For this chain, trimming is 5 bases at the V end and 1 base at the J end, and the number of junction bases without a gene match is 7. To prepare the library, the immunoSEQ multiplex PCR assay was applied. To provide template for TCR sequencing, every sample had RNA extracted and reverse transcribed into cDNA. SuperScript III was used for first-strand cDNA synthesis, primed with a 2:1 mix of oligo-dT and random hexamers. A synthetic immune receptor repertoire was used to measure amplification bias, and any remaining bias was corrected computationally. As for the authors' bioinformatics: Raw reads were preprocessed to remove errors, and CDR3 was defined by IMGT conventions from the conserved cysteine to phenylalanine. To get clonality, Shannon entropy was normalized by log2 of the number of productive unique TCRs and the result was subtracted from 1. Whether scalp clones were CD4 or CD8 was inferred by matching scalp TCRbeta sequences against CD4 and CD8 repertoires sorted from blood. TCRdb's version of the immuneACCESS table is confined to in-frame rearrangements and falls short of the full clone set. An unresolved V gene accounts for under half of the shortfall where checked; the remainder is of unknown origin. That table is the source of V, J and clone size, and D and trimming were worked out from the DNA. This sample has 190,000 or so clones in its table, and roughly 64% of those were observed once. The ten top clones hold 5.5% of the sample.

The time point label corresponds to: around 22 weeks on oral tofacitinib. The intended sense of this specimen's treatment or condition label: oral pan-JAK inhibitor, 5-10 mg twice daily. Lesional scalp punch biopsies and peripheral blood were obtained from alopecia areata patients. PBMCs were isolated by density centrifugation and stained for CD3, CD4 and CD8, after which CD4+ and CD8+ T cells were sorted on a FACSAria. The V and J segments used are TRBV29-1 and TRBJ1-2; TRBD1 fits 7 bases in the junction. The sequence derives from a human donor with alopecia areata. Material: CD4+ T cells sorted from blood, obtained at week 24, from a patient treated with tofacitinib. CDR3 reads: CSVPARQGNYGYTF. The sequenced DNA is TGCAGCGTTCCTGCCCGACAGGGTAACTATGGCTACACCTTC. With the rest looked up from the reference TRBV29-1 and TRBJ1-2 genes rather than sequenced, the full variable domain is SAVISQKPSRDICQRGTSLTIQCQVDSQVTMMFWYRQQPGQSLTLIATANQGSEATYESGFVIDKFPISRPNLTFSTLTVSNMSPEDSSIYLCSVPARQGNYGYTFGSGTRLTVV.